This T cell receptor (beta chain) was found in a study of T cell responses to AZD1222 COVID-19 vaccine. Study results and limitations: Two AZD1222 administrations were followed by greater Spike-specific TCR breadth and depth. At baseline, seropositivity was found in only a handful of AZD1222 recipients. Clonal diversity was possibly underestimated; the donors were predominantly white British and more often female.

It was second doses at about 4 or about 12 weeks that were pooled. About this clone: What it binds is unknown.

The assay was immunoSEQ multiplex PCR, and TCRdb's table has in-frame clones only and misses some. The table has some 84,000 clones, around nine tenths seen once; the top ten hold around 10%. Sequencing was performed on peripheral blood, taken 28 days after the second AZD1222 dose. The sequence was collected from an adult who received the AZD1222 COVID-19 vaccine.

The DNA for the CDR3 is TGTGCCAGCAGCTCCGGACTAGCGGGGCCTCAAGAGACCCAGTACTTC. This sequence encodes CASSSGLAGPQETQYF. The V call is TRBV2, the J call TRBJ2-5, with 12 bases aligning to TRBD2. The CDR3 has 16 amino acids. Germline V CDR1 and CDR2: SNHLY, FYNNEI. With 6 bases clipped from V and 2 bases from J, the junction kept 7 bases outside the gene matches.